This T cell receptor (beta chain) derives from a study of shared clonotypes between healthy human individuals. Naive CD8 cells lacked CD45RO and underwent positive selection for CCR7, leaving out terminally differentiated effector memory CD45RA+ cells. Only Caucasian adults living in Nashville, Tennessee made up the donor group. The study, taken as a whole, reports: A generally larger estimated richness was seen in naive subsets than in memory subsets. Rarefaction gave evidence that sorted-subset sequencing remained incomplete despite large depth.

An approximately 180 ng quantity of DNA, around 30,000 T cell genomes, went into the sorted-subset replicate PCRs. Assay: immunoSEQ multiplex PCR; the TCRdb copy retains only in-frame clones and omits some. The sample records roughly 2,000,000 clones, 85% to 95% being singletons. Comment on this clone: What it binds is unknown.

The sequenced material came from naive CD8+ T cells from PBMCs. This TCR derives from a man aged 18 to 30 in good health. Some clones in this sample may be carry-over from other donors' samples.

The CDR3 region has the DNA TGTGCCAGCAGCCCCGACAGGTCGAACACTGAAGCTTTCTTT. Protein sequence: CASSPDRSNTEAFF. The chain combines TRBV7-2 with TRBJ1-1, with D perhaps matching TRBD1 (6 bases). In germline, CDR1 is SGHTA, CDR2 FQGNSA. Trimming shortened V by 5 bases and J by 1 base, and 11 bases separated the two germline ends. This CDR3 contains 14 residues.